The next 19 T cell receptor beta chains were all read from a single sample in a study of PD-1 blockade in classical Hodgkin lymphoma (dated by TCRdb to 2019 to 2021). What the time point label conveys for this sample: cycle 4 day 1 (C4D1), after less than 7 weeks of nivolumab. All trial patients had relapsed after autologous stem cell transplantation, with cohorts A, B and C differing in prior brentuximab vedotin exposure. The library was built by means of the immunoSEQ multiplex PCR assay. In TCRdb, the immuneACCESS table is reduced to in-frame sequences with V and J assigned. These tables do not hold every clone; where another copy was compared, an unresolved V gene accounts for under half, and the others remain unexplained. A total of roughly 100,000 clones appear in this sample, approximately 89% of them only once. The ten largest make up roughly 19% of the sample. Sequences were derived from peripheral blood mononuclear cells (PBMCs), sampled before the fourth cycle of nivolumab. The receptors originated from a human donor with classical Hodgkin lymphoma.

This clone is a singleton in its sample. The chain recombines TRBV4-3 with TRBJ2-2; D might be TRBD1 (5 bases). CDR1 and CDR2 from the germline V gene are LGHNA and YSLEER. V lost 4 bases and J lost 2, with 17 bases in between. The CDR3 is 17 residues long. The CDR3 is CASSPTGAASNTGELFF. CDR3 DNA sequence: TGCGCCAGCAGCCCTACTGGGGCAGCCAGTAACACCGGGGAGCTGTTTTTT.

The rearrangement joins TRBV7-9 to TRBJ2-7; a possible D gene is TRBD1 (6 bases). V gave up 6 bases and J gave up 4 bases, with 16 bases separating them. The V gene's germline CDR1 is SEHNR and CDR2 FQNEAQ (reference sequence). This CDR3 has 14 residues. In DNA form, the CDR3 reads TGTGCCAGCAGTTCCCGGGACACCCGATACGAGCAGTACTTC. The encoded protein is CASSSRDTRYEQYF.

J is TRBJ2-3 and V is TRBV9; 10 positions match TRBD1. Germline lookup yields CDR1 SGDLS and CDR2 YYNGEE. CDR3 size: 19 residues. V was pared by 4 bases and J by 3 bases, with 17 bases of the junction left unmatched. CDR3 DNA sequence: TGTGCCAGCAGCCCTGACCGACCGGGACAGGGGTGGAGGACAGATACGCAGTATTTT. Translated, it gives CASSPDRPGQGWRTDTQYF.

A note on this clone: The identical CDR3 is also encoded by other nucleotide sequences in the sample. J is TRBJ2-6 and V is TRBV28; D possibly corresponds to TRBD1 (5 bases). This CDR3 spans 15 amino acids. Trimming removed 5 bases at V and 0 bases at J, with 8 bases between. Germline V gives CDR1 MDHEN, CDR2 SYDVKM. CDR3: CASSLRGSGANVLTF. In nucleotides, the CDR3 is TGTGCCAGCAGTCTTAGGGGCTCTGGGGCCAACGTCCTGACTTTC.

The chain couples TRBV4-1 to TRBJ2-1, with 8 nucleotides matching TRBD2. J was trimmed by 8 bases and V by 5 bases; bases with no gene match: 5. The CDR3 extends over 13 amino acids. The germline V gene encodes CDR1 MGHRA and CDR2 YSYEKL. The CDR3 DNA reads TGCGCCAGCAGCGAGAGCGGGAGCTATGAGCAGTTCTTC. Its protein product is CASSESGSYEQFF.

The chain recombines TRBV5-1 with TRBJ2-1, with 7 positions matching TRBD1. The trim removed 4 bases at V and 3 bases at J, leaving 7 bases unmatched. Germline CDR1 SGHRS, CDR2 YFSETQ. The CDR3 is 15 residues long. CDR3 amino acids: CASSRATGIYNEQFF. The CDR3 coding sequence is TGCGCCAGCAGCCGCGCGACAGGGATCTACAATGAGCAGTTCTTC. Full variable domain (outside the CDR3, taken from reference TRBV5-1 and TRBJ2-1): KAGVTQTPRYLIKTRGQQVTLSCSPISGHRSVSWYQQTPGQGLQFLFEYFSETQRNKGNFPGRFSGRQFSNSRSEMNVSTLELGDSALYLCASSRATGIYNEQFFGPGTRLTVL.

The gene calls are TRBV5-8 and TRBJ1-5, with D perhaps TRBD1 (6 bases). Trimming pared 4 bases from V and 0 bases from J, leaving 17 bases between. The CDR3 extends over 17 amino acids. Per germline, CDR1 SGHTS and CDR2 YDEGEE. CDR3 amino acids: CASSTGGQQYSNQPQHF. The CDR3 DNA follows: TGTGCCAGCAGCACTGGGGGGCAGCAATATAGCAATCAGCCCCAGCATTTT.

V usage is TRBV7-2 and J usage is TRBJ1-2; 9 bases are a match to TRBD1. The CDR3 spans 15 residues. CDR1 and CDR2 from the germline V gene are SGHTA and FQGNSA. Unmatched junction bases numbered 8, after V lost 5 bases and J lost 4 bases. The CDR3: CASSPGTGRTYGYTF. CDR3 coding DNA: TGTGCCAGCAGCCCCGGGACAGGGAGGACCTATGGCTACACCTTC.

This clone was seen once. An end of the junction differs from the germline gene, which may be a read error. The chain carries TRBV29-1 and TRBJ1-4; D might be TRBD1 (6 bases). CDR3 length: 13 residues. Germline assignment: CDR1 SQVTM and CDR2 ANQGSEA. The CDR3 sequence is CSVAGQINEKLFF. The CDR3, as DNA: TGCAGCGTCGCAGGACAGATTAATGAAAAGCTGTTTTTT.

The chain joins TRBV19 to TRBJ2-1; weak D call: TRBD2 (5 bases). V was trimmed by 1 base and J by 4 bases, leaving 11 bases between them. Germline assignment: CDR1 LNHDA and CDR2 SQIVND (reference sequence). This CDR3 contains 15 residues. The CDR3 DNA reads as TGTGCCAGTAGTATAGGGTCTAGCTGGTACAATGAGCAGTTCTTC. Translating it yields CASSIGSSWYNEQFF.

The rearrangement links TRBV30 to TRBJ1-1; no firm D call. The CDR3 runs to 12 residues. Germline CDR1 and CDR2: GTSNPN and SVGIG (reference sequence). The V and J ends lost 4 bases and 1 base respectively, with 7 bases between them. The DNA for the CDR3 is TGTGCCTGGAAGACCGAGAACACTGAAGCTTTCTTT. Translating gives CAWKTENTEAFF.

The V call is TRBV27, the J call TRBJ1-1; D unresolved. Trimming cost V 1 base and J 1 base, with 7 bases left between them. CDR1 is MNHEY, CDR2 SMNVEV, per germline (reference sequence). This CDR3 spans 14 amino acids. The CDR3 is CASSLWSSNTEAFF. The CDR3 coding sequence is TGTGCCAGCAGTTTATGGTCCTCGAACACTGAAGCTTTCTTT.

The rearrangement joins TRBV7-2 to TRBJ1-3; 10 bases agree with TRBD1. Germline CDR1 SGHTA, CDR2 FQGNSA. J lost 5 bases, V lost 5 bases, and 6 bases had no gene match. CDR3 length equals 15 residues. The CDR3 spells CASSTDRGRRNTIYF. The CDR3 DNA reads as TGTGCCAGCAGCACAGACAGGGGGCGAAGAAACACCATATATTTT. Filled out from reference TRBV7-2 and TRBJ1-3, the complete variable domain reads GAGVSQSPSNKVTEKGKDVELRCDPISGHTALYWYRQSLGQGLEFLIYFQGNSAPDKSGLPSDRFSAERTGGSVSTLTIQRTQQEDSAVYLCASSTDRGRRNTIYFGEGSWLTVV.

In its sample, this clone was seen once. The chain employs TRBV29-1 and TRBJ1-1; D ambiguous. Germline CDR1 SQVTM, CDR2 ANQGSEA. V lost 6 bases and J 9 bases, leaving 14 bases between the germline ends. CDR3 length: 11 residues. DNA of the CDR3: TGCAGCGTCCGGACGCGGCAGCAAGCTTTCTTT. Translating it yields CSVRTRQQAFF.

The chain is built from TRBV6-4 and TRBJ2-2; D is unresolved. Germline V CDR1 and CDR2: MRHNA, SNTAGT. The CDR3 is 11 amino acids. The ends were cut back, 4 bases at V and 7 bases at J, with 4 bases in the middle. Here the CDR3 reads CASSAGGELFF. The CDR3 nucleotides read TGTGCCAGCAGTGCAGGCGGGGAGCTGTTTTTT.

The chain links TRBV5-1 to TRBJ2-7; 10 nucleotides agree with TRBD1. Germline values: CDR1 SGHRS, CDR2 YFSETQ. V shed 7 bases, J shed 0 bases, and the junction held 7 bases outside the gene matches. CDR3 length equals 15 residues. In DNA form, the CDR3 reads TGCGCCAGCTACCCAGGGACAGGGGTCTCCTACGAGCAGTACTTC. Its translation: CASYPGTGVSYEQYF.

Only one count was recorded for this clone. The genes are TRBV4-3 and TRBJ1-4; no definite D call. The V gene lost 2 bases and the J gene lost 7 bases, with 11 bases spanning the gap. The CDR3 is 14 amino acids. Germline CDR1 is LGHNA and CDR2 is YSLEER. The CDR3 loop reads CASSQRVKGEKLFF. CDR3 sequence (DNA): TGCGCCAGCAGCCAACGGGTAAAGGGTGAAAAACTGTTTTTT.

The CDR3 nucleotides are TGTGCCAGAGGAACAGGGGGCAAAATAGCGGGAGGCCCTTTAGATACGCAGTATTTT. Its protein is CARGTGGKIAGGPLDTQYF. The V and J genes are TRBV2 and TRBJ2-3; a possible D gene is TRBD2 (10 bases). CDR3 size: 19 residues. Germline values: CDR1 SNHLY, CDR2 FYNNEI. V lost 9 bases and J 5 bases, leaving 33 bases between the germline ends.

The gene calls are TRBV11-3 and TRBJ2-1, with D perhaps given as TRBD1 or TRBD2 (5 bases each). Trimming cost V 5 bases and J 4 bases, with 12 bases left between them. The CDR3 totals 14 residues. Germline CDR1 reads SGHNT; CDR2 reads YENEEA. The CDR3 sequence is CASSPGTAYNEQFF. CDR3 nucleotides: TGTGCCAGCAGCCCAGGGACGGCATACAATGAGCAGTTCTTC.